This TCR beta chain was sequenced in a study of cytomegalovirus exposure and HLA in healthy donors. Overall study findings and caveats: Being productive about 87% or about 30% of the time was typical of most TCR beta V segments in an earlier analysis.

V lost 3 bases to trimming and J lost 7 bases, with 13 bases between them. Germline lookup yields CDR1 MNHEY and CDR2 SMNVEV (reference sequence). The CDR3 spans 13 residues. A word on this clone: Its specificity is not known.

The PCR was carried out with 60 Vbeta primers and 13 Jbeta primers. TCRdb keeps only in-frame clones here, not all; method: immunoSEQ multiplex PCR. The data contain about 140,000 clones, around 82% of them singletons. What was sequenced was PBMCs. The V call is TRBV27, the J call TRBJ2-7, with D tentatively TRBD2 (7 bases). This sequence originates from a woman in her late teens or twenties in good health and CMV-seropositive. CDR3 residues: CASSFGGGGEQYF. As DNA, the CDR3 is TGTGCCAGCAGTTTTGGGGGCGGGGGAGAGCAGTACTTC.